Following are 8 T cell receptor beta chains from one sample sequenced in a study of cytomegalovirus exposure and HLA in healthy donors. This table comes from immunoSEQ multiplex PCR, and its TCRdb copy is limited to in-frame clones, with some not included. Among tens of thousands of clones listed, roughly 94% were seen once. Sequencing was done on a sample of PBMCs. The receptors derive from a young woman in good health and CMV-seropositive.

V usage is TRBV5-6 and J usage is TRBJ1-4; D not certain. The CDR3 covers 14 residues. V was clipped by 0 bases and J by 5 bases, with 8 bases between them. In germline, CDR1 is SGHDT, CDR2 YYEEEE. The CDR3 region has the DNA TGTGCCAGCAGCTTGGGGCGGATGAATGAAAAACTGTTTTTT. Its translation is CASSLGRMNEKLFF.

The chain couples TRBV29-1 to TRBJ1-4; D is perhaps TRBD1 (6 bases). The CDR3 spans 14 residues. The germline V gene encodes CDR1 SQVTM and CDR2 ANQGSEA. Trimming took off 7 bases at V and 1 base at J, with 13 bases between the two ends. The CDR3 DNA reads TGCAGCGCCGGGGGGGGACAAACTAATGAAAAACTGTTTTTT. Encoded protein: CSAGGGQTNEKLFF.

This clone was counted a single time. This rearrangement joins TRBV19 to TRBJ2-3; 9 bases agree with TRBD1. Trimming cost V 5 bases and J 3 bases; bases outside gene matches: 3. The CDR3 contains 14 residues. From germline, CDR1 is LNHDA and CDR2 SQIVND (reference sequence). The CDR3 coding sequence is TGTGCCAGTAGTTTTGGGACAGGGACAGATACGCAGTATTTT. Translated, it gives CASSFGTGTDTQYF. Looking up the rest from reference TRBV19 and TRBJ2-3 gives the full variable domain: DGGITQSPKYLFRKEGQNVTLSCEQNLNHDAMYWYRQDPGQGLRLIYYSQIVNDFQKGDIAEGYSVSREKKESFPLTVTSAQKNPTAFYLCASSFGTGTDTQYFGPGTRLTVL.

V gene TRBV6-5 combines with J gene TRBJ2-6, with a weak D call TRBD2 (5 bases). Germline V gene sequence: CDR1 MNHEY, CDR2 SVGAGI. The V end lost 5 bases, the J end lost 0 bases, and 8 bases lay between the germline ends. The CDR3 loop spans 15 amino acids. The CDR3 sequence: CASSNGVSGANVLTF. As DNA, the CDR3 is TGTGCCAGCAGTAACGGGGTCTCTGGGGCCAACGTCCTGACTTTC.

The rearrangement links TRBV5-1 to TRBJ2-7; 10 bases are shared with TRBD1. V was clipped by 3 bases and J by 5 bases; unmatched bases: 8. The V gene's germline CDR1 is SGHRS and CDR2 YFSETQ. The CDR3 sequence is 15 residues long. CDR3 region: CASSSWDRGNDEQYF. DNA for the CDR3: TGCGCCAGCAGCTCGTGGGACAGGGGAAACGACGAGCAGTACTTC.

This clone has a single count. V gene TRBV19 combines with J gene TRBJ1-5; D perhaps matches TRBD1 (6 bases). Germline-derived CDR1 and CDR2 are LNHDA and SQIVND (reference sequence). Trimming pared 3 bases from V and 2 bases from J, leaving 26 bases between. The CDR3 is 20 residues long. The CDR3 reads CASSIGGWGREDRGNQPQHF. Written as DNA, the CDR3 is TGTGCCAGTAGTATCGGAGGCTGGGGGCGCGAGGATAGGGGCAATCAGCCCCAGCATTTT.

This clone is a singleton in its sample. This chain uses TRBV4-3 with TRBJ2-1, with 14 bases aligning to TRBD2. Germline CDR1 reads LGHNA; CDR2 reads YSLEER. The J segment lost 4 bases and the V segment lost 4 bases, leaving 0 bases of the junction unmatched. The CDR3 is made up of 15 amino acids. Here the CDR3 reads CASSRTSGGYNEQFF. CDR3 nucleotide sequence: TGCGCCAGCAGCCGGACTAGCGGGGGGTACAATGAGCAGTTCTTC.

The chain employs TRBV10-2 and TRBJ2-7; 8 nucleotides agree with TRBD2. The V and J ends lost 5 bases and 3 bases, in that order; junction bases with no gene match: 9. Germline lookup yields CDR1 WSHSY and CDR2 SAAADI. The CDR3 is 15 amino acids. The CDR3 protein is CASSRKPGGDYEQYF. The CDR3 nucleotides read TGCGCCAGCAGTCGGAAGCCGGGGGGGGACTACGAGCAGTACTTC.